This T cell receptor (beta chain) was obtained from a study of graft-versus-host responses after intestinal transplantation. TCRdb's table, derived via immunoSEQ multiplex PCR, lists solely in-frame clones and lacks some. The sample lists 80,000 to 100,000 clones; roughly 92% were seen once. Findings and limits, study-wide: Allografts of patients with graft-donor T cell macrochimerism showed high graft-versus-host to host-versus-graft clone ratios.

In regard to this clone: Antigen unknown.

Losses at the gene ends were 3 bases for V and 15 bases for J; bases not matched to a gene: 18. The V gene's germline CDR1 is KGHSH and CDR2 LQKENI. The CDR3 consists of 16 residues. Here the sequenced sample was unstimulated CD4+ T cells sorted from spleen or lymph node cells, taken before intestinal transplant. The TCR sequence derives from a human donor who received an intestinal transplant. The chain employs TRBV18 and TRBJ2-1, with 9 bases matching TRBD2. As DNA, the CDR3 is TGTGCCAGCTCACCCACGGGGGTACTAGCGGGCTCTTTACCGTTCTTC. It translates to CASSPTGVLAGSLPFF.